This T cell receptor beta chain was recorded in a study of T cell responses to AZD1222 COVID-19 vaccine. Profiling relied on immunoSEQ multiplex PCR, and the TCRdb table lists in-frame clones only, not all of them. The repertoire holds 130,000 to 150,000 clones, with just over 90% as singletons. CDR3 length equals 14 residues. Germline V CDR1 and CDR2: SGHVS, FQNEAQ. Trimming left V 2 bases short and J 6 bases short, with 13 bases between. The clonotype was recovered from an adult in good health. This specimen consisted of peripheral blood, obtained on day 0 of AZD1222 vaccination. The chain links TRBV7-8 to TRBJ1-1, with D perhaps TRBD1 (5 bases). The DNA for the CDR3 is TGTGCCAGCAGCTTACTTACAGGCGAGGCTGAAGCTTTCTTT. Translating gives CASSLLTGEAEAFF.